Each of the 27 T cell receptor beta chains below was sequenced from the same sample in a study of beta chain features in type 1 diabetes. Sequenced material consisted of expressed TCRB transcripts (all of the isolated RNA was reverse transcribed). Produced via immunoSEQ multiplex PCR; TCRdb's table is partial and in-frame only. The repertoire holds about 140,000 clones, with 6% to 7.5% as singletons. The source material was central memory CD4+ T cells from blood. The receptors shown here come from a woman in her 30s in good health.

This clone was counted a few times. The chain uses TRBV7-2 and TRBJ2-2; no clear D. CDR1 is SGHTA, CDR2 FQGNSA, per germline. Trimming took 1 base from V and 0 from J, leaving 9 bases between them. The CDR3 is made up of 16 amino acids. The CDR3 region is CASSLVRVSNTGELFF. CDR3 DNA sequence: TGTGCCAGCAGCTTAGTGCGAGTATCGAACACCGGGGAGCTGTTTTTT. The full variable domain, completed using reference TRBV7-2 and TRBJ2-2, is GAGVSQSPSNKVTEKGKDVELRCDPISGHTALYWYRQSLGQGLEFLIYFQGNSAPDKSGLPSDRFSAERTGGSVSTLTIQRTQQEDSAVYLCASSLVRVSNTGELFFGEGSRLTVL.

The rearrangement joins TRBV4-3 to TRBJ1-2; 11 bases align to TRBD1. This CDR3 comprises 15 residues. Per germline, CDR1 LGHNA and CDR2 YSLEER. V was clipped by 4 bases and J by 3 bases; unmatched bases: 4. CDR3 bases: TGCGCCAGCAGCCGAGGACAGGGGGCGGACTATGGCTACACCTTC. Translating gives CASSRGQGADYGYTF.

This clone was found a few times. The V call is TRBV6-6, the J call TRBJ2-1; TRBD1 agrees at 7 bases. CDR3 length equals 14 residues. The junction had 8 bases not matched to a gene; V was cut back by 8 bases and J by 4 bases. CDR1 is MNHNY and CDR2 is SVGAGI in the germline V gene (reference sequence). The CDR3 DNA follows: TGTGCCAGCGGGGCGGACAGGCAATACAATGAGCAGTTCTTC. Its translation: CASGADRQYNEQFF.

Comments on this clone: Different DNA sequences within this sample yield the same CDR3. This chain joins TRBV30 and TRBJ2-7; TRBD1 might be the D (5 bases). The germline V and J ends were trimmed by 5 bases and 2 bases, with 10 bases remaining between them. CDR1 is GTSNPN and CDR2 is SVGIG in the germline V gene (reference sequence). The CDR3 covers 12 residues. CDR3 loop: CAWSRVAYEQYF. CDR3 nucleotides: TGTGCCTGGTCCAGGGTAGCCTACGAGCAGTACTTC.

In this sample, this clone turned up a few times. The chain combines TRBV7-2 with TRBJ2-1; 8 nucleotides align to TRBD2. The CDR3 has 16 residues. With 4 bases clipped from V and 6 bases from J, the junction kept 11 bases outside the gene matches. Per the germline V gene, CDR1 is SGHTA and CDR2 is FQGNSA. The CDR3 spells CASSWGSGNGVNEQFF. The CDR3 DNA reads as TGTGCCAGCAGCTGGGGTAGCGGGAACGGTGTCAATGAGCAGTTCTTC.

This clone has only a few counts. This sequence joins TRBV6-1 and TRBJ2-1; D may be TRBD1 (6 bases). Deletions cut 7 bases from V and 12 bases from J, with 22 bases between. This CDR3 has 14 residues. Germline CDR1 is MNHNS and CDR2 is SASEGT. The CDR3 sequence: CASIRQVNYDGQFF. The DNA of the CDR3 is TGTGCCAGCATCAGACAGGTTAATTATGATGGGCAGTTCTTC.

The V call is TRBV7-3, the J call TRBJ1-1; D may be TRBD1 (5 bases). The CDR3 sequence is 15 residues long. The V gene's germline CDR1 is SGHTA and CDR2 FQGTGA. V was trimmed by 5 bases and J by 5 bases, leaving 18 bases between them. The CDR3 loop is CASSQTGGLGTEAFF. The CDR3 DNA reads TGTGCCAGCAGCCAAACCGGGGGATTGGGAACTGAAGCTTTCTTT. Drawing the rest from reference TRBV7-3 and TRBJ1-1, the complete variable domain is GAGVSQTPSNKVTEKGKYVELRCDPISGHTALYWYRQSLGQGPEFLIYFQGTGAADDSGLPNDRFFAVRPEGSVSTLKIQRTERGDSAVYLCASSQTGGLGTEAFFGQGTRLTVV.

The V call is TRBV7-3, the J call TRBJ2-3, with TRBD1 matching 8 bases. V lost 5 bases and J lost 0; bases outside the gene matches: 7. Germline CDR1 is SGHTA and CDR2 is FQGTGA. The CDR3 spans 16 residues. Here the CDR3 reads CASSQGAFTSTDTQYF. CDR3 bases: TGTGCCAGCAGCCAGGGGGCGTTTACTAGCACAGATACGCAGTATTTT.

The V and J genes are TRBV10-3 and TRBJ2-3, with D possibly being TRBD2 (6 bases). Germline-derived CDR1 and CDR2 are ENHRY and SYGVKD. Trimming stripped 4 bases from V and 4 bases from J, with 12 bases between. The CDR3 is made up of 14 amino acids. CDR3 DNA sequence: TGTGCCATCAGTGGGACTACAATTCCAGATACGCAGTATTTT. Protein: CAISGTTIPDTQYF.

The gene calls are TRBV18 and TRBJ1-2; weak D call: TRBD1 (5 bases). The CDR3 has 13 residues. The V gene's germline CDR1 is KGHSH and CDR2 LQKENI. The V end lost 3 bases, the J end lost 1 base, and 6 bases lay between the germline ends. For the CDR3, the DNA is TGTGCCAGCTCACCGCAGGGTAACTATGGCTACACCTTC. Translation: CASSPQGNYGYTF. The full variable domain, in which reference TRBV18 and TRBJ1-2 provide the parts outside the CDR3, is NAGVMQNPRHLVRRRGQEARLRCSPMKGHSHVYWYRQLPEEGLKFMVYLQKENIIDESGMPKERFSAEFPKEGPSILRIQQVVRGDSAAYFCASSPQGNYGYTFGSGTRLTVV.

The chain links TRBV21-1 to TRBJ1-2; TRBD1, as called in the table, went unchecked against the DNA. TRBV21-1 is described as a pseudogene. The CDR3 contains 12 residues. The CDR3 loop is CASTGTGDGYTF. Here the CDR3 DNA reads TGTGCCAGCACCGGGACAGGGGACGGCTACACCTTC.

This clone was seen at least ten times. The chain joins TRBV18 to TRBJ1-2; 8 positions match TRBD1. Germline V CDR1 and CDR2: KGHSH, LQKENI. The ends lost 4 bases at V and 13 bases at J; junction bases unmatched: 8. CDR3 size: 12 residues. CDR3 in amino acids: CASSRETGAGTF. The CDR3 DNA reads TGTGCCAGCTCACGAGAGACAGGGGCGGGCACCTTC. Full variable domain (remainder filled in from reference TRBV18 and TRBJ1-2): NAGVMQNPRHLVRRRGQEARLRCSPMKGHSHVYWYRQLPEEGLKFMVYLQKENIIDESGMPKERFSAEFPKEGPSILRIQQVVRGDSAAYFCASSRETGAGTFGSGTRLTVV.

There are a few counts of this clone. The CDR3 sequence: CASSPGQGVMKTQYF. The CDR3 DNA sequence: TGTGCCAGTAGTCCGGGACAGGGGGTTATGAAGACCCAGTACTTC. The chain recombines TRBV19 with TRBJ2-5, with 11 bases aligning to TRBD1. CDR3 length: 15 amino acids. CDR1 is LNHDA, CDR2 SQIVND, per germline (reference sequence). J was trimmed by 6 bases and V by 5 bases; bases with no gene match: 8.

This chain uses TRBV11-2 with TRBJ2-3; 10 nucleotides line up with TRBD2. The ends lost 5 bases at V and 4 bases at J; junction bases unmatched: 3. This CDR3 comprises 14 residues. The germline V gene has CDR1 SGHAT and CDR2 FQNNGV. The CDR3 loop reads CASSQGTSADTQYF. DNA of the CDR3: TGTGCCAGCAGCCAAGGGACTAGCGCAGATACGCAGTATTTT. Full variable domain (remainder filled in from reference TRBV11-2 and TRBJ2-3): EAGVAQSPRYKIIEKRQSVAFWCNPISGHATLYWYQQILGQGPKLLIQFQNNGVVDDSQLPKDRFSAERLKGVDSTLKIQPAKLEDSAVYLCASSQGTSADTQYFGPGTRLTVL.

By its share, this clone is medium-sized (0.01 to 0.1%). The rearrangement links TRBV29-1 to TRBJ2-2, with TRBD1 matching 9 bases. With 5 bases clipped from V and 4 bases from J, the junction kept 2 bases outside the gene matches. There are 13 residues in the CDR3. Germline lookup yields CDR1 SQVTM and CDR2 ANQGSEA. CDR3 coding DNA: TGCAGCGTTTTGGGACAGGGCACCGGGGAGCTGTTTTTT. Translation gives CSVLGQGTGELFF.

The V and J genes are TRBV7-2 and TRBJ1-1; D unclear. V was trimmed by 4 bases and J by 8 bases, leaving 14 bases between them. The germline CDR1 and CDR2 sequences are SGHTA and FQGNSA. The CDR3 is 13 amino acids. The CDR3, as DNA: TGTGCCAGCAGCTATAGCCCGGCCCGGGAAGCTTTCTTT. Translating it yields CASSYSPAREAFF. Filled out from reference TRBV7-2 and TRBJ1-1, the complete variable domain reads GAGVSQSPSNKVTEKGKDVELRCDPISGHTALYWYRQSLGQGLEFLIYFQGNSAPDKSGLPSDRFSAERTGGSVSTLTIQRTQQEDSAVYLCASSYSPAREAFFGQGTRLTVV.

This clone was counted only a few times. V gene TRBV7-2 combines with J gene TRBJ1-1; 7 nucleotides match TRBD1. The CDR3 contains 13 residues. The ends lost 5 bases at V and 11 bases at J; junction bases unmatched: 11. Germline-derived CDR1 and CDR2 are SGHTA and FQGNSA. The chain's CDR3 is CASSPREGAEAFF. For the CDR3, the DNA is TGTGCCAGCAGCCCCCGGGAGGGGGCGGAGGCTTTCTTT.

This clone was observed a few times. The CDR3 sequence: CASSSGSAVTQYF. In DNA form, the CDR3 reads TGTGCCAGCAGTAGCGGGAGCGCGGTTACGCAGTATTTT. The chain employs TRBV27 and TRBJ2-3, with TRBD2 matching 8 bases. The CDR3 loop spans 13 amino acids. Trimming removed 5 bases from V and 8 bases from J; junction bases left unmatched: 6. Per the germline V gene, CDR1 is MNHEY and CDR2 is SMNVEV (reference sequence).

This clone came up a few times. The genes are TRBV14 and TRBJ2-7; the D gene is possibly TRBD2 (6 bases). CDR1 and CDR2 from the germline V gene are SGHDN and FVKESK. The CDR3 runs to 14 residues. Trimming removed 4 bases from V and 2 bases from J, with 12 bases in between. DNA of the CDR3: TGTGCCAGCAGCCTCTCCGGGGGAACCTACGAGCAGTACTTC. Translated: CASSLSGGTYEQYF.

This rearrangement joins TRBV6-4 to TRBJ2-1; 11 positions agree with TRBD2. The CDR3 is 15 residues long. J was trimmed by 9 bases and V by 6 bases; bases with no gene match: 10. The germline CDR1 and CDR2 sequences are MRHNA and SNTAGT. The CDR3 coding sequence is TGTGCCAGCAGCGTGACTAGCGGGACTACAACTGAGCAGTTCTTC. It specifies CASSVTSGTTTEQFF.

This clone was detected a few times. The rearrangement joins TRBV2 to TRBJ1-1, with D possibly being TRBD1 (5 bases). The V and J ends lost 6 bases and 1 base respectively, with 15 bases between them. CDR3 length equals 15 residues. Looked up from germline, CDR1 is SNHLY and CDR2 is FYNNEI. In DNA form, the CDR3 reads TGTGCCAGCAGACCCAATGACAGAAAGAACACTGAAGCTTTCTTT. It encodes CASRPNDRKNTEAFF.

The J gene is TRBJ1-4, the V gene TRBV10-3, with 10 bases lining up with TRBD1. The V gene's germline CDR1 is ENHRY and CDR2 SYGVKD. The CDR3 runs 18 residues. The junction had 12 bases not matched to a gene; V was cut back by 8 bases and J by 0 bases. The CDR3 coding sequence is TGTGCCATCCCCCTACGGGGACAGGGGTCCTCAACTAATGAAAAACTGTTTTTT. This translates into CAIPLRGQGSSTNEKLFF.

The CDR3 region has the DNA TGTGCCAGCAGTAGAGGACAAGCGGGCCAAGAGACCCAGTACTTC. This encodes CASSRGQAGQETQYF. The chain recombines TRBV6-5 with TRBJ2-5, with D perhaps matching TRBD2 (6 bases). Germline CDR1 is MNHEY and CDR2 is SVGAGI. CDR3 size: 15 residues. V lost 5 bases and J lost 1, with 14 bases in between.

V gene TRBV7-8 combines with J gene TRBJ2-1; 7 bases are shared with TRBD2. The CDR3 sequence is 14 residues long. Germline values: CDR1 SGHVS, CDR2 FQNEAQ. V was clipped by 6 bases and J by 2 bases; unmatched bases: 4. CDR3: CASSGGSPYNEQFF. CDR3 coding DNA: TGTGCCAGCAGTGGCGGGAGCCCCTACAATGAGCAGTTCTTC.

V and J are TRBV18 and TRBJ2-5, with D perhaps matching TRBD2 (5 bases). The CDR3 consists of 16 residues. V lost 0 bases, J lost 2 bases, and 13 bases lay in between. Germline lookup yields CDR1 KGHSH and CDR2 LQKENI. This CDR3 is CASSPPSNRLQETQYF. DNA of the CDR3: TGTGCCAGCTCACCACCGAGTAATCGACTACAAGAGACCCAGTACTTC.

The rearrangement uses TRBV6-1 and TRBJ2-1; TRBD2 matches at 12 bases. The J segment lost 7 bases and the V segment lost 7 bases, leaving 8 bases of the junction unmatched. The CDR3 extends over 15 amino acids. Per germline, CDR1 MNHNS and CDR2 SASEGT. CDR3 loop: CASKRTSGTGNEQFF. The CDR3 nucleotides read TGTGCCAGCAAGAGGACTAGCGGGACGGGAAATGAGCAGTTCTTC.

This chain links TRBV27 with TRBJ1-5; D may be TRBD1 (5 bases). The CDR3 has 18 amino acids. CDR1 is MNHEY and CDR2 is SMNVEV in the germline V gene (reference sequence). Deletions cut 5 bases from V and 0 bases from J, with 20 bases between. As DNA, the CDR3 is TGTGCCAGCAGTACCGCGGGGCCCGGCTCGTATAGCAATCAGCCCCAGCATTTT. As protein: CASSTAGPGSYSNQPQHF.